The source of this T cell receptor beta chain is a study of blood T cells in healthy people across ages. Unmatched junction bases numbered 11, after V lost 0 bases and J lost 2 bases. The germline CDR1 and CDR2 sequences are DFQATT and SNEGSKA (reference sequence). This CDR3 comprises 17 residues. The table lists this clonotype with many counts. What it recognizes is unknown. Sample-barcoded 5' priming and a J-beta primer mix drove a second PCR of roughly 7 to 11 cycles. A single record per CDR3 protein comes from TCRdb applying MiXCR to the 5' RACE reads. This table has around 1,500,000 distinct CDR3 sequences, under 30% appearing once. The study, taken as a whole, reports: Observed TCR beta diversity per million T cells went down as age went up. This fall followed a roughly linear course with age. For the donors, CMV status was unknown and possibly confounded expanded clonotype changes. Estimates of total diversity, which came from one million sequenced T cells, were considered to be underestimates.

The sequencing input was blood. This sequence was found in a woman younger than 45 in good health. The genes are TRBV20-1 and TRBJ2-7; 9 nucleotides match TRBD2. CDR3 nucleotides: TGCAGTGCTAGAGACCTCGGGGTGCTAGCGGGACCCTACGAGCAGTACTTC. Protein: CSARDLGVLAGPYEQYF.